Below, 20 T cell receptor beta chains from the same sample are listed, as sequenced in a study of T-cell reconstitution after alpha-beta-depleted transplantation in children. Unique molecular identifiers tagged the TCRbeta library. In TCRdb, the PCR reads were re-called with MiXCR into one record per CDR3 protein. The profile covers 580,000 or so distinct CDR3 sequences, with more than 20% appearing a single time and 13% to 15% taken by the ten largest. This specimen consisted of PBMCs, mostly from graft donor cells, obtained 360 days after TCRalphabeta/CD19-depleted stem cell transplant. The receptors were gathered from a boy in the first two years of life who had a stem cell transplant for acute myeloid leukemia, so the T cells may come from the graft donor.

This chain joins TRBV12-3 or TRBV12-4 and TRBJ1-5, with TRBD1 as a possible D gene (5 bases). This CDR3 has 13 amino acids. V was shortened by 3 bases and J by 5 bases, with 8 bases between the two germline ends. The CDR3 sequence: CASSFNRHQPQHF. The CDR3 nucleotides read TGTGCCAGCAGTTTCAACAGGCATCAGCCCCAGCATTTT.

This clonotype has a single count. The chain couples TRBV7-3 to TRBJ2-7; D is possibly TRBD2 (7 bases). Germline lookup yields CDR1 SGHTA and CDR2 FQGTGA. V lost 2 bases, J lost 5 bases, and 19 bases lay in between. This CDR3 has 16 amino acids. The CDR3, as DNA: TGTGCCAGCAGCTTAGGGACCCAAAGGGGGGGTAACGAGCAGTACTTC. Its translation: CASSLGTQRGGNEQYF.

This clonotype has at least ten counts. In DNA form, the CDR3 reads TGCGCCAGCAGTGGTAGAAAAGAGACCCAGTACTTC. Protein sequence: CASSGRKETQYF. The chain links TRBV10-2 to TRBJ2-5; D call uncertain. V lost 4 bases and J 3 bases, leaving 6 bases between the germline ends. From germline, CDR1 is WSHSY and CDR2 SAAADI. This CDR3 has 12 amino acids.

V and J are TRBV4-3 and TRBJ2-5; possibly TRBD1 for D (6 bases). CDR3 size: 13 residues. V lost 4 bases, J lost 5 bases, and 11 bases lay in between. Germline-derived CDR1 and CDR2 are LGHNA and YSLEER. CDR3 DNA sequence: TGCGCCAGCAGCCTAGACAGGTGGGAGACCCAGTACTTC. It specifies CASSLDRWETQYF.

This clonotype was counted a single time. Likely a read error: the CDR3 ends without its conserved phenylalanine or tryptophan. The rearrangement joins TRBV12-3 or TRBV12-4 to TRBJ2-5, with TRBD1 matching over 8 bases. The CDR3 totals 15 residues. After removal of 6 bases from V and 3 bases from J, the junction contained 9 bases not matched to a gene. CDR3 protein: CASRRTLGQEETQYS. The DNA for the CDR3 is TGTGCCAGCAGGCGTACCCTGGGACAGGAAGAGACCCAGTACTCC.

The CDR3 is CASSPPEVSGNTIYF. CDR3 sequence (DNA): TGTGCCAGCTCACCACCTGAAGTCTCTGGAAACACCATATATTTT. The V call is TRBV18, the J call TRBJ1-3; no clear D gene. V lost 0 bases and J 0 bases, leaving 6 bases between the germline ends. Germline values: CDR1 KGHSH, CDR2 LQKENI. The length of the CDR3 is 15 residues.

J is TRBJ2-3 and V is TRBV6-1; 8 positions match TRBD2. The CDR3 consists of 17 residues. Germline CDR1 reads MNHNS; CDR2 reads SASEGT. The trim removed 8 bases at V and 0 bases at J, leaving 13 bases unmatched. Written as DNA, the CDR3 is TGTGCCAGCCGCCTGTCGAAGCGGGGGACTAGCACAGATACGCAGTATTTT. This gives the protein CASRLSKRGTSTDTQYF.

The CDR3 spells CASSGTTGTLAKNIQYF. DNA of the CDR3: TGTGCCAGCAGCGGAACGACAGGCACTCTAGCCAAAAACATTCAGTACTTC. The rearrangement joins TRBV11-1 to TRBJ2-4; weak D call: TRBD1 (6 bases). V lost 5 bases and J 0 bases, leaving 17 bases between the germline ends. The CDR3 runs to 17 residues. Germline V CDR1 and CDR2: SGHAT, FQDESV (reference sequence).

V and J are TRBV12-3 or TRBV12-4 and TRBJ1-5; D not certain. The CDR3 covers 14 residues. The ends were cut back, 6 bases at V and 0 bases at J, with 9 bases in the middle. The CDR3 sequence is CASSIRGSNQPQHF. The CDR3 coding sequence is TGTGCCAGCAGCATCCGAGGTAGCAATCAGCCCCAGCATTTT.

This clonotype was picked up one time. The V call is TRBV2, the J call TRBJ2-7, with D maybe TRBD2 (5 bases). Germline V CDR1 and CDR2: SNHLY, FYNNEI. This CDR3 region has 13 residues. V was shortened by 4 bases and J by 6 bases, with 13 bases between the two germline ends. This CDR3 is CASSGQPGFEQYV. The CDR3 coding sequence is TGTGCCAGCAGTGGCCAACCGGGGTTCGAGCAGTACGTC.

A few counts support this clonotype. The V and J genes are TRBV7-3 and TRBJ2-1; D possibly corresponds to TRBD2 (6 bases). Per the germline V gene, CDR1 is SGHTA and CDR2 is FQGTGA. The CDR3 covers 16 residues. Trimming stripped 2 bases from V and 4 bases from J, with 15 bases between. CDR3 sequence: CASSLLAGTLYNEQFF. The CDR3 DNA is TGTGCCAGCAGCTTATTGGCGGGAACCTTGTACAATGAGCAGTTCTTC.

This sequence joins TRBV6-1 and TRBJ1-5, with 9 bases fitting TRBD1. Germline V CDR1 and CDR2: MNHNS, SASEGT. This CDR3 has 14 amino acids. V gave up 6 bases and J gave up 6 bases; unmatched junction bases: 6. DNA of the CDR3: TGTGCCAGCAGAGGGGGACAGGGAGGTCAGCCCCAGCATTTT. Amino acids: CASRGGQGGQPQHF.

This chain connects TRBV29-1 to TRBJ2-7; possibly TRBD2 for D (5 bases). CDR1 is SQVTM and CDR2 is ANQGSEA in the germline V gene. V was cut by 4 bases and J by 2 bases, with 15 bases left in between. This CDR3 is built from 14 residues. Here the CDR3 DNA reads TGCAGCGTTGGTCACCTTGGGGAGACCTACGAGCAGTACTTC. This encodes CSVGHLGETYEQYF.

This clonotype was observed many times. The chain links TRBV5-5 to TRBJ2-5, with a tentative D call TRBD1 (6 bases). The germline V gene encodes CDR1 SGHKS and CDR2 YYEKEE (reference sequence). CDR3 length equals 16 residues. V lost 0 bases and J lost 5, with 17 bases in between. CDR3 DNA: TGTGCCAGCAGCTTGGCGAGGGGGACCGCAGTGGAGACCCAGTACTTC. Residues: CASSLARGTAVETQYF.

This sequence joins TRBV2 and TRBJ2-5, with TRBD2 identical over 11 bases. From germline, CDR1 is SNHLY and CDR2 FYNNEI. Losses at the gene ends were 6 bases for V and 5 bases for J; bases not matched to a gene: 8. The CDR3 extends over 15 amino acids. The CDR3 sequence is CASRLTTSGAETQYF. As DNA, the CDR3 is TGTGCCAGCAGGCTTACGACTAGCGGGGCTGAGACCCAGTACTTC.

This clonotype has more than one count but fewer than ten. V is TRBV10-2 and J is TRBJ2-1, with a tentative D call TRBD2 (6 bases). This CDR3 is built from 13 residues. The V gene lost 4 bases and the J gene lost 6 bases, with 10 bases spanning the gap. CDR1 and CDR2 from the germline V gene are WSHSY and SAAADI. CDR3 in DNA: TGCGCCAGCAGTGCGGGACTCACCAATGAGCAGTTCTTC. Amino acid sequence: CASSAGLTNEQFF.

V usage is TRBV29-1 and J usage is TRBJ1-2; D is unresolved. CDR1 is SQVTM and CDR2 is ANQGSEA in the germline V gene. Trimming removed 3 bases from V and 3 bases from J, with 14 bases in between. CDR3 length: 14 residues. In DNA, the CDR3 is TGCAGCGTTGAGGGTGTCCTCTCAGACTATGGCTACACCTTC. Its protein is CSVEGVLSDYGYTF. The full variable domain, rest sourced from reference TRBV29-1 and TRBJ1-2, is SAVISQKPSRDICQRGTSLTIQCQVDSQVTMMFWYRQQPGQSLTLIATANQGSEATYESGFVIDKFPISRPNLTFSTLTVSNMSPEDSSIYLCSVEGVLSDYGYTFGSGTRLTVV.

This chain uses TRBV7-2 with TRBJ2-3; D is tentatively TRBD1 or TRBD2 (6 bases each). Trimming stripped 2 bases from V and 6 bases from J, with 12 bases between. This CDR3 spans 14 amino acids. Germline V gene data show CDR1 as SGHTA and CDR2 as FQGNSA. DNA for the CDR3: TGTGCCAGCAGCTTATACACGGGGGCGGATACGCAGTATTTT. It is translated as CASSLYTGADTQYF.

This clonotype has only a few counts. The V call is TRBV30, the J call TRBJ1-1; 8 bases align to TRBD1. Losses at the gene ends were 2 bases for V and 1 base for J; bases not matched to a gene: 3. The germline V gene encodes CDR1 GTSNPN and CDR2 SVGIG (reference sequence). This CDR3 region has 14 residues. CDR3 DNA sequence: TGTGCCTGGAGTACCGGGACAGGGAACACTGAAGCTTTCTTT. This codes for CAWSTGTGNTEAFF.

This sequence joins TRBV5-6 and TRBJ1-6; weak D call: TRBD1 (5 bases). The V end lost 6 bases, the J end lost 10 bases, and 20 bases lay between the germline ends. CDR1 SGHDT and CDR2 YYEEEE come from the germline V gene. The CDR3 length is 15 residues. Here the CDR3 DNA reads TGTGCCAGCACCCTAGGCAGGGTGGCCAGGTCACCCCTCCACTTT. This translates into CASTLGRVARSPLHF.